Following are 10 T cell receptor beta chains from one sample sequenced in a study of post-analysis software for immune sequencing data. Study observations and caveats: TRBV5-6, TRBV5-1 and TRBV20-1 were among roughly 5 TRBV segments more frequent in patients than controls.

The library was made from cDNA and included unique molecular identifiers. One entry per CDR3 protein results from TCRdb running MiXCR on the PCR reads. Of over 700,000 distinct CDR3 sequences in the sample, roughly 30% are singletons; the top ten hold 0.55% to 0.65%. Which antigens these TCRs recognize remains unknown. The sequenced material came from blood. All receptors derive from a girl aged 5 to 17 with multiple sclerosis.

This clonotype was observed a few times. The chain carries TRBV6-4 and TRBJ2-3, with D tentatively TRBD2 (5 bases). Trimming stripped 6 bases from V and 1 base from J, with 11 bases between. CDR1 and CDR2 (germline): MRHNA, SNTAGT. The CDR3 spans 14 residues. As DNA, the CDR3 is TGTGCCAGCAGAGCCCCCGGGGGCACAGATACGCAGTATTTT. It specifies CASRAPGGTDTQYF.

This clonotype showed up just a few times. The rearrangement links TRBV10-2 to TRBJ2-3, with D perhaps being TRBD1 or TRBD2 (6 bases each). V lost 7 bases to trimming and J lost 6 bases, with 14 bases between them. The CDR3 runs to 13 residues. Germline V lookup: CDR1 WSHSY, CDR2 SAAADI. CDR3 bases: TGCGCCAGCAACAACGGGGGCATGGATACGCAGTATTTT. This encodes CASNNGGMDTQYF.

The rearrangement joins TRBV9 to TRBJ1-1; D is undetermined. This CDR3 spans 13 amino acids. Germline lookup yields CDR1 SGDLS and CDR2 YYNGEE. Trimming cost V 3 bases and J 5 bases, with 11 bases left between them. CDR3 sequence: CASSAEGWTEAFF. In DNA, the CDR3 is TGTGCCAGCAGCGCTGAGGGTTGGACTGAAGCTTTCTTT.

The sample holds a few counts of this clonotype. The V call is TRBV7-8, the J call TRBJ1-2; possibly TRBD1 for D (6 bases). CDR1 is SGHVS, CDR2 FQNEAQ, per germline. CDR3 size: 17 residues. V was clipped by 5 bases and J by 4 bases, with 23 bases between them. As DNA, the CDR3 is TGTGCCAGCAGCGCAGATCAGGGCAGGGGTTTTCGCTATGGCTACACCTTC. As protein: CASSADQGRGFRYGYTF.

The chain employs TRBV7-8 and TRBJ2-1; tentative D call: TRBD1 (5 bases). The germline V and J ends were trimmed by 1 base and 4 bases, with 14 bases remaining between them. The CDR3 covers 16 residues. The V gene's germline CDR1 is SGHVS and CDR2 FQNEAQ. The CDR3 region is CASSLVQGMRYNEQFF. CDR3 DNA sequence: TGTGCCAGCAGCTTAGTTCAGGGAATGAGGTACAATGAGCAGTTCTTC.

This clonotype appeared a few times. This chain connects TRBV6-2 or TRBV6-3 to TRBJ1-1, with a possible D match to TRBD1 (5 bases). The V gene's germline CDR1 is MNHEY and CDR2 SVGEGT. This CDR3 is 16 amino acids long. V was clipped by 0 bases and J by 1 base, with 12 bases between them. In nucleotides, the CDR3 is TGTGCCAGCAGTTACTCGTTCGGGGACCCGAACACTGAAGCTTTCTTT. Its protein product is CASSYSFGDPNTEAFF.

This clonotype appeared a single time. V usage is TRBV9 and J usage is TRBJ2-4; TRBD2 aligns across 8 bases. The last part of the DNA fits TRBJ2-7 better; the J call may be wrong. In germline, CDR1 is SGDLS, CDR2 YYNGEE. The CDR3 extends over 15 amino acids. In DNA form, the CDR3 reads TGTGCCAGCAGCGCAAGCGGGAGCCCATTCTGCGAGCAGTACTTC. Amino acids: CASSASGSPFCEQYF.

In DNA, the CDR3 is TGTGCCAGCAGCCTAAACAGGGGTAGGGGCTCCTACGAGCAGTACTTC. Translated: CASSLNRGRGSYEQYF. The chain employs TRBV14 and TRBJ2-5; 7 bases are shared with TRBD1. The J call is in doubt because the DNA end fits TRBJ2-7 better. CDR1 and CDR2 (germline): SGHDN, FVKESK. The CDR3 is 16 residues long.

The chain uses TRBV9 and TRBJ1-5; D is undetermined. V was trimmed by 4 bases and J by 4 bases, leaving 15 bases between them. Germline V gene sequence: CDR1 SGDLS, CDR2 YYNGEE. This CDR3 region has 15 residues. CDR3 in DNA: TGTGCCAGCAGCCCCCACGAGGCTAGGAATCAGCCCCAGCATTTT. Amino acid sequence: CASSPHEARNQPQHF.

The chain employs TRBV12-3 or TRBV12-4 and TRBJ1-5; a weak D match, TRBD1 (6 bases). The CDR3 is 14 residues long. The V gene lost 6 bases and the J gene lost 0 bases, with 9 bases spanning the gap. The CDR3 coding sequence is TGTGCCAGCAGGGACAGCGATAGCAATCAGCCCCAGCATTTT. This sequence encodes CASRDSDSNQPQHF.